One and the same sample provided the 28 T cell receptor beta chains below, sequenced in a study of blood T cells in healthy people across ages. It was with a sample-barcoded 5' primer and a J-beta primer mix that a second PCR of roughly 7 to 11 cycles was run. MiXCR was run by TCRdb on the 5' RACE reads, yielding one entry per CDR3 protein. In the table there are roughly 1.4 million distinct CDR3 sequences, around 59% of which are singletons. Sequenced sample: blood. These receptors were obtained from a man between 18 and 35 years old in good health.

The rearrangement links TRBV19 to TRBJ1-5; 9 positions match TRBD1. Germline-derived CDR1 and CDR2 are LNHDA and SQIVND (reference sequence). The ends lost 8 bases at V and 5 bases at J; junction bases unmatched: 7. This CDR3 has 14 residues. Written as DNA, the CDR3 is TGTGCCAGTTCCCGGGACAGGGAGGATCAGCCCCAGCATTTT. This encodes CASSRDREDQPQHF.

The V and J genes are TRBV11-2 and TRBJ1-1, with 8 bases lining up with TRBD1. The germline gives CDR1 SGHAT, CDR2 FQNNGV. This CDR3 is built from 16 residues. Trimming removed 5 bases from V and 1 base from J; junction bases left unmatched: 9. CDR3 sequence: CASSPGTGYSNTEAFF. The CDR3 region has the DNA TGTGCCAGCAGCCCCGGGACAGGCTATTCGAACACTGAAGCTTTCTTT.

This chain connects TRBV29-1 to TRBJ2-4; TRBD2 is a possible D gene (5 bases). Germline V gene data show CDR1 as SQVTM and CDR2 as ANQGSEA. V was clipped by 2 bases and J by 3 bases, with 14 bases between them. The length of the CDR3 is 15 residues. The CDR3 loop is CSVELGSGGKNIQYF. CDR3 sequence (DNA): TGCAGCGTTGAATTGGGGAGTGGAGGCAAAAACATTCAGTACTTC.

The genes are TRBV24-1 and TRBJ2-3; D is ambiguous. With 3 bases removed from V and 10 bases from J, the gap between germline ends came to 16 bases. This CDR3 comprises 14 residues. Germline loops: CDR1 KGHDR, CDR2 SFDVKD. CDR3 loop: CATSDQGDFGAQYF. Written as DNA, the CDR3 is TGTGCCACCAGTGATCAAGGTGACTTTGGGGCGCAGTATTTT.

This clonotype was picked up one time. The chain has TRBV10-3 and TRBJ2-3, with 7 bases aligning to TRBD2. The CDR3 is 15 amino acids. Germline CDR1 is ENHRY and CDR2 is SYGVKD. V dropped 2 bases and J dropped 4; count of bases not matched to a gene: 6. The CDR3 region has the DNA TGTGCCATCAGTGAGGGGGGGGAAGGACCAGATACGCAGTATTTT. This gives the protein CAISEGGEGPDTQYF.

V is TRBV6-1 and J is TRBJ1-6, with no clear D. CDR1 and CDR2 from the germline V gene are MNHNS and SASEGT. The V gene lost 4 bases and the J gene lost 0 bases, with 13 bases spanning the gap. The CDR3 spans 17 residues. The CDR3 protein is CASSVTVTYSYNSPLHF. CDR3 nucleotide sequence: TGTGCCAGCAGTGTTACGGTGACATACTCCTATAATTCACCCCTCCACTTT.

In its sample, this clonotype was seen a few times. The chain links TRBV7-2 to TRBJ2-7; weak D call: TRBD1 (5 bases). The CDR3 spans 14 residues. Germline V gene lookup returns CDR1 SGHTA and CDR2 FQGNSA. The V and J ends lost 4 bases and 3 bases respectively, with 13 bases between them. CDR3 sequence (DNA): TGTGCCAGCAGCTCACGGACAAGAAACTACGAGCAGTACTTC. This codes for CASSSRTRNYEQYF.

The chain uses TRBV13 and TRBJ1-1; tentative D call: TRBD1 (5 bases). This CDR3 is built from 15 residues. The germline gives CDR1 PRHDT, CDR2 FYEKMQ (reference sequence). Trimming cost V 7 bases and J 1 base, with 16 bases left between them. CDR3 sequence: CASKLGGPWNTEAFF. CDR3 nucleotides: TGTGCCAGCAAGTTGGGGGGACCTTGGAACACTGAAGCTTTCTTT. Based on the CDR3 plus reference TRBV13 and TRBJ1-1, the full variable domain is AAGVIQSPRHLIKEKRETATLKCYPIPRHDTVYWYQQGPGQDPQFLISFYEKMQSDKGSIPDRFSAQQFSDYHSELNMSSLELGDSALYFCASKLGGPWNTEAFFGQGTRLTVV.

The rearrangement joins TRBV6-1 to TRBJ2-5, with TRBD1 matching 10 bases. J was trimmed by 0 bases and V by 7 bases; bases with no gene match: 17. CDR1 is MNHNS, CDR2 SASEGT, per germline. This CDR3 has 19 residues. The chain's CDR3 is CASKITRDRGRGYQETQYF. The CDR3 DNA follows: TGTGCCAGCAAGATAACCCGGGACAGGGGAAGGGGGTACCAAGAGACCCAGTACTTC.

The J gene is TRBJ2-2, the V gene TRBV27, with D perhaps matching TRBD2 (5 bases). CDR3 length: 13 residues. The V end lost 3 bases, the J end lost 6 bases, and 8 bases lay between the germline ends. Germline CDR1 and CDR2: MNHEY and SMNVEV (reference sequence). As DNA, the CDR3 is TGTGCCAGCAGTTTGGTGGAGGCCGGGGAGCTGTTTTTT. It encodes CASSLVEAGELFF.

The rearrangement links TRBV11-2 to TRBJ2-2, with D possibly being TRBD1 (6 bases). The germline CDR1 and CDR2 sequences are SGHAT and FQNNGV. This CDR3 contains 15 residues. Trimming stripped 2 bases from V and 0 bases from J, with 7 bases between. CDR3 region: CASSLRGTNTGELFF. The CDR3 DNA follows: TGTGCCAGCAGCTTAAGGGGGACGAACACCGGGGAGCTGTTTTTT.

Worth noting for this clonotype: At one of its ends the junction is not consistent with the germline gene, which may arise from a read error. V and J are TRBV12-3 or TRBV12-4 and TRBJ1-2, with 8 bases lining up with TRBD1. The CDR3 spans 13 residues. CDR3 nucleotide sequence: TGTGACAGCAGCGGACAGGGAGACTATGGCTACACCTTC. Residues: CDSSGQGDYGYTF.

This clonotype was recorded once. The germline gene is not matched at one end of the junction; a read error may be the cause. This chain uses TRBV6-4 with TRBJ2-3, with D maybe TRBD1 (6 bases). CDR1 and CDR2 (germline): MRHNA, SNTAGT. The CDR3 consists of 14 residues. The CDR3 sequence is CASREATGIGTQYF. CDR3 nucleotides: TGTGCCAGCCGTGAGGCAACAGGGATCGGTACGCAGTATTTT.

This clonotype was observed a few times. The chain is built from TRBV4-1 and TRBJ2-1; 12 nucleotides match TRBD2. The length of the CDR3 is 17 residues. Losses at the gene ends were 2 bases for V and 10 bases for J; bases not matched to a gene: 12. Germline V gene sequence: CDR1 MGHRA, CDR2 YSYEKL. Here the CDR3 reads CASSQTSPSGGAGEQFF. Here the CDR3 DNA reads TGCGCCAGCAGCCAAACCTCCCCTAGCGGGGGGGCTGGAGAGCAGTTCTTC.

V is TRBV20-1 and J is TRBJ2-7; the D gene is possibly TRBD1 (6 bases). Germline-derived CDR1 and CDR2 are DFQATT and SNEGSKA (reference sequence). Trimming left V 2 bases short and J 0 bases short, with 17 bases between. The CDR3 extends over 16 amino acids. The CDR3 bases are TGCAGTGCTAGACCAAAAGCAGGGGCTTTCTCCTACGAGCAGTACTTC. Translated, it gives CSARPKAGAFSYEQYF.

The chain carries TRBV15 and TRBJ2-7; possibly TRBD1 or TRBD2 for D (6 bases each). Trimming cost V 1 base and J 6 bases, with 10 bases left between them. CDR1 is LNHNV and CDR2 is YYDKDF in the germline V gene (reference sequence). The CDR3 sequence is 13 residues long. The CDR3 reads CATSRGGGGEQYF. The DNA of the CDR3 is TGTGCCACCAGCAGAGGAGGAGGGGGCGAGCAGTACTTC.

This rearrangement joins TRBV10-3 to TRBJ2-5; D call uncertain. Between the trimmed V and J ends, which lost 4 bases and 2 bases, there was a span of 8 bases. The germline CDR1 and CDR2 sequences are ENHRY and SYGVKD. The CDR3 covers 13 residues. The CDR3 protein is CAISGTPQETQYF. Written as DNA, the CDR3 is TGTGCCATCAGTGGTACACCTCAAGAGACCCAGTACTTC.

This rearrangement joins TRBV29-1 to TRBJ2-6; a possible D gene is TRBD1 (5 bases). The CDR3 spans 14 residues. V lost 3 bases, J lost 4 bases, and 10 bases lay in between. Per germline, CDR1 SQVTM and CDR2 ANQGSEA. This CDR3 reads CSVDIGAGANVLTF. The CDR3 region has the DNA TGCAGCGTTGACATTGGGGCCGGGGCCAACGTCCTGACTTTC.

V is TRBV3-1 and J is TRBJ2-7; tentative D call: TRBD2 (6 bases). CDR1 LGHDT and CDR2 YNNKEL come from the germline V gene (reference sequence). This CDR3 comprises 13 residues. V was trimmed by 4 bases and J by 7 bases, leaving 14 bases between them. CDR3 sequence reads: CASSRGLGGEQYF. DNA of the CDR3: TGTGCCAGCAGCCGCGGACTTGGGGGGGAGCAGTACTTC.

This clonotype was detected once. The chain combines TRBV25-1 with TRBJ1-5; the match to TRBD1 covers 7 bases. The CDR3 has 14 residues. Germline CDR1 MGHDK, CDR2 SYGVNS. The V segment lost 6 bases and the J segment 6 bases; nucleotides outside the gene matches: 8. CDR3 coding DNA: TGTGCCAGCAGGGAGACAGGGATTGGTCAGCCCCAGCATTTT. Residues: CASRETGIGQPQHF.

This chain joins TRBV29-1 and TRBJ2-1; no reliable D call. The CDR3 totals 11 residues. Trimming shortened V by 6 bases and J by 5 bases, and 8 bases separated the two germline ends. CDR1 and CDR2 (germline): SQVTM, ANQGSEA. In DNA form, the CDR3 reads TGCAGCGTCGTAGGTAACAATGAGCAGTTCTTC. This encodes CSVVGNNEQFF.

The chain has TRBV14 and TRBJ2-5; D call uncertain. The CDR3 runs 13 residues. CDR1 SGHDN and CDR2 FVKESK come from the germline V gene. V was shortened by 5 bases and J by 5 bases, with 12 bases between the two germline ends. CDR3 sequence reads: CASSSSRVETQYF. The CDR3 DNA follows: TGTGCCAGCAGCTCAAGTCGGGTGGAGACCCAGTACTTC.

J is TRBJ2-2 and V is TRBV4-1, with 7 positions matching TRBD1. CDR3 size: 14 residues. Germline V lookup: CDR1 MGHRA, CDR2 YSYEKL. J was trimmed by 5 bases and V by 2 bases; bases with no gene match: 2. CDR3 in amino acids: CASSQQGETGELFF. The CDR3, as DNA: TGCGCCAGCAGCCAACAGGGGGAAACCGGGGAGCTGTTTTTT.

The rearrangement uses TRBV4-1 and TRBJ2-5, with 7 bases matching TRBD1. The CDR3 sequence is 15 residues long. Germline V gives CDR1 MGHRA, CDR2 YSYEKL. V shed 3 bases, J shed 5 bases, and the junction held 9 bases outside the gene matches. CDR3 sequence: CASSQGTAGGETQYF. The CDR3 region has the DNA TGCGCCAGCAGCCAGGGGACAGCCGGTGGGGAGACCCAGTACTTC.

The chain uses TRBV18 and TRBJ1-2; weak D call: TRBD1 (5 bases). Germline CDR1 reads KGHSH; CDR2 reads LQKENI. This CDR3 contains 14 residues. V shed 6 bases and J shed 5 bases, with 16 bases lying between them. CDR3 loop: CASSSREDGYGYTF. CDR3 nucleotide sequence: TGTGCCAGCTCGAGCAGGGAAGATGGTTATGGCTACACCTTC.

The chain employs TRBV6-1 and TRBJ2-7; possible D gene TRBD2, 6 bases. The assigned J gene may be wrong: the sequence end matches TRBJ2-5 better. There are 14 residues in the CDR3. Per germline, CDR1 MNHNS and CDR2 SASEGT. DNA of the CDR3: TGTGCCAGCAGTGAACGGGACTGGAAAGAGACCCAGTACTTC. Residues: CASSERDWKETQYF.

The table lists this clonotype with a count of one. The chain couples TRBV2 to TRBJ2-5; D is tentatively TRBD1 or TRBD2 (5 bases each). Matching the DNA end better, TRBJ2-7 makes the J call doubtful. The CDR3 has 14 amino acids. Per germline, CDR1 SNHLY and CDR2 FYNNEI. The CDR3 sequence is CASRGDFGSSEQYF. The CDR3 coding sequence is TGTGCCAGCAGGGGGGATTTCGGATCGAGCGAGCAGTACTTC.

In this sample, this clonotype turned up a few times. The V gene is TRBV15, the J gene TRBJ2-5, with D unclear. V was shortened by 0 bases and J by 5 bases, with 10 bases between the two germline ends. CDR3 length equals 14 residues. Germline assignment: CDR1 LNHNV and CDR2 YYDKDF (reference sequence). The CDR3 region has the DNA TGTGCCACCAGCAGAGATAAAGGAACGGAGACCCAGTACTTC. Translating it yields CATSRDKGTETQYF.